The subject of this entry is one T cell receptor beta chain. Its target is not known. The data belong to a study of T cell responses to AZD1222 COVID-19 vaccine. Study-level points and caveats: Regions 160-218 and 743-854 held dominance among vaccine-associated CD4 TCRs, which spanned spike. Seropositive AZD1222 recipients at baseline numbered only five or six.

Here immunoSEQ multiplex PCR was the method, and the copy in TCRdb shows in-frame clones only, minus some. The data show 130,000 or so clones, with just over 90% seen just once and more than 0.7% held by the top ten. J lost 9 bases, V lost 6 bases, and 13 bases had no gene match. CDR1 MDHEN and CDR2 SYDVKM come from the germline V gene. The CDR3 consists of 14 residues. V and J are TRBV28 and TRBJ2-7; the match to TRBD2 covers 8 bases. This specimen was peripheral blood, taken on day 0 of MenACWY control vaccination. The source is an adult in good health. CDR3 coding DNA: TGTGCCAGCAGGCCCGTGCGGGAGGCCCCGCCGCAGTACTTC. It codes for CASRPVREAPPQYF.